This TCR beta chain was identified during a study of radiotherapy plus CTLA-4 blockade in lung cancer. TCRdb's table, derived via immunoSEQ multiplex PCR, lists solely in-frame clones and lacks some. This sample has 65,000 to 100,000 clones, with around 86% found just once. Trimming took 4 bases from V and 6 from J, leaving 12 bases between them. The CDR3 runs to 12 residues. Germline CDR1 and CDR2: SQVTM and ANQGSEA. This specimen was peripheral blood, taken from a patient treated with radiotherapy plus ipilimumab. The clonotype comes from a human donor with non-small cell lung cancer who had stable disease on radiotherapy plus ipilimumab. The chain has TRBV29-1 and TRBJ2-5; D possibly corresponds to TRBD1 (6 bases). The CDR3 here is CSVGQGTQTQYF. CDR3 in DNA: TGCAGCGTTGGTCAGGGGACGCAGACCCAGTACTTC. Combining the CDR3 with reference TRBV29-1 and TRBJ2-5 gives the whole variable domain SAVISQKPSRDICQRGTSLTIQCQVDSQVTMMFWYRQQPGQSLTLIATANQGSEATYESGFVIDKFPISRPNLTFSTLTVSNMSPEDSSIYLCSVGQGTQTQYFGPGTRLLVL.